The 22 T cell receptor beta chains presented below share a single source sample, sequenced in a study of CD8+CD57+ T cells in acquired aplastic anemia. Patients included in sequencing had previously demonstrated CD8+CD57+ cell expansion by flow cytometry. The template for TCR beta VDJ and CDR3 sequence profiling was genomic DNA. One entry per CDR3 protein, called by TCRdb with MiXCR from the reads. The sample comprises more than 150,000 distinct CDR3 sequences, less than 50% of which are singletons, and roughly 2.9% rests with the top ten. Sequenced material: sorted CD4+, CD8+, or CD8+CD57+ T cells (not recorded which) from PBMCs. These TCRs come from a human donor with aplastic anemia.

This clonotype has just a few counts. This chain uses TRBV20-1 with TRBJ2-5; D is perhaps TRBD2 (6 bases). Between the trimmed V and J ends, which lost 4 bases and 2 bases, there was a span of 11 bases. Looked up from germline, CDR1 is DFQATT and CDR2 is SNEGSKA (reference sequence). This CDR3 spans 13 amino acids. CDR3 in amino acids: CSANLAYQETQYF. The CDR3 region has the DNA TGCAGTGCTAACCTAGCGTATCAAGAGACCCAGTACTTC.

CDR3 residues: CATSGLLNTEAFF. Written as DNA, the CDR3 is TGTGCCACCTCGGGCTTACTGAACACTGAAGCTTTCTTT. The gene calls are TRBV25-1 and TRBJ1-1; D unclear. Germline V lookup: CDR1 MGHDK, CDR2 SYGVNS. The germline V and J ends were trimmed by 10 bases and 0 bases, with 12 bases remaining between them. CDR3 length: 13 residues.

The V gene is TRBV27, the J gene TRBJ1-1; 10 bases match TRBD1. The CDR3 loop spans 15 amino acids. Per the germline V gene, CDR1 is MNHEY and CDR2 is SMNVEV (reference sequence). With 4 bases clipped from V and 5 bases from J, the junction kept 7 bases outside the gene matches. The CDR3 DNA follows: TGTGCCAGCAGTTCGATGGGGACAGGGGAAACTGAAGCTTTCTTT. Translated: CASSSMGTGETEAFF.

This clonotype was counted once. At one end the junction does not follow the germline gene, possibly because of a read error. In DNA, the CDR3 is TGTGCCAGCAGCTTAGCGAGCGGTACTGAAGCCTTCTTT. Translated, it gives CASSLASGTEAFF. The chain combines TRBV11-1 with TRBJ1-1; D is unresolved. Germline V gene data show CDR1 as SGHAT and CDR2 as FQDESV (reference sequence). The CDR3 is 13 amino acids.

J is TRBJ1-1 and V is TRBV5-1, with D maybe TRBD1 (6 bases). V was shortened by 0 bases and J by 5 bases, with 14 bases between the two germline ends. In germline, CDR1 is SGHRS, CDR2 YFSETQ. There are 15 residues in the CDR3. The CDR3 protein is CASSLGSGEQTEAFF. The CDR3 nucleotides are TGCGCCAGCAGCTTGGGGTCAGGGGAACAAACTGAAGCTTTCTTT.

This rearrangement joins TRBV7-6 to TRBJ1-6; D remains ambiguous. Trimming stripped 0 bases from V and 7 bases from J, with 10 bases between. Germline-derived CDR1 and CDR2 are SGHVS and FNYEAQ. This CDR3 is 15 amino acids long. This chain's CDR3 is CASSLAERGNSPLHF. The CDR3 DNA follows: TGTGCCAGCAGCTTAGCCGAGCGCGGGAATTCACCCCTCCACTTT.

This clonotype was observed a few times. Germline and junction disagree at one end, which may indicate a read error. This sequence joins TRBV6-5 and TRBJ2-5, with 8 nucleotides matching TRBD1. This CDR3 has 15 residues. Germline-derived CDR1 and CDR2 are MNHEY and SVGAGI. As DNA, the CDR3 is TGTGCCAGCAGTTACAGGACAGGGCGCCAAGAGGCCCAGTACTTC. The encoded protein is CASSYRTGRQEAQYF.

This clonotype was seen many times. The chain employs TRBV19 and TRBJ2-3, with D tentatively TRBD1 or TRBD2 (5 bases each). CDR1 is LNHDA and CDR2 is SQIVND in the germline V gene (reference sequence). The CDR3 runs to 13 residues. Trimming left V 2 bases short and J 5 bases short, with 8 bases between. In DNA, the CDR3 is TGTGCCAGTAGTATATTTGGGGGAGATACGCAGTATTTT. This encodes CASSIFGGDTQYF.

Comments on this clonotype: The germline gene is not matched at one end of the junction; a read error may be the cause. The rearrangement uses TRBV2 and TRBJ1-5, with 7 positions matching TRBD1. Germline V CDR1 and CDR2: SNHLY, FYNNEI. This CDR3 has 13 amino acids. CDR3 sequence: CASSGEMGQLQHF. The CDR3 DNA reads as TGTGCCAGCAGCGGGGAGATGGGACAGCTCCAGCATTTT.

This clonotype was seen ten or more times. Written as DNA, the CDR3 is TGCAGTGCTGTTGCCTGGGGTACCCGCAATCAGCCCCAGCATTTT. Translation gives CSAVAWGTRNQPQHF. The V call is TRBV20-1, the J call TRBJ1-5; no firm D call. V lost 5 bases, J lost 2 bases, and 16 bases lay in between. CDR3 length equals 15 residues. CDR1 and CDR2 from the germline V gene are DFQATT and SNEGSKA (reference sequence).

This chain uses TRBV24-1 with TRBJ2-3; weak D call: TRBD1 (6 bases). Trimming pared 9 bases from V and 2 bases from J, leaving 20 bases between. The CDR3 runs 16 residues. Germline V lookup: CDR1 KGHDR, CDR2 SFDVKD. The CDR3 DNA follows: TGTGCCACCGGTGGGCCAGGACAGAGGAACACAGATACGCAGTATTTT. Residues: CATGGPGQRNTDTQYF.

The CDR3 sequence is CASQQGIQPQHF. CDR3 sequence (DNA): TGTGCCAGCCAACAGGGAATTCAGCCCCAGCATTTT. The gene calls are TRBV6-2 or TRBV6-3 and TRBJ1-5, with D possibly TRBD1 on 6 matching bases. The CDR3 has 12 amino acids. CDR1 and CDR2 from the germline V gene are MNHEY and SVGEGT. V lost 8 bases, J lost 6 bases, and 11 bases lay in between.

This clonotype was counted only a few times. The V call is TRBV7-2, the J call TRBJ1-6; tentative D call: TRBD1 (5 bases). Germline CDR1 SGHTA, CDR2 FQGNSA. V was shortened by 5 bases and J by 9 bases, with 14 bases between the two germline ends. The CDR3 is 14 amino acids. The CDR3: CASSPADMGSPLHF. CDR3 nucleotides: TGTGCCAGCAGCCCGGCGGACATGGGTTCACCCCTCCACTTT.

This clonotype was detected ten times or more. This chain joins TRBV5-1 and TRBJ2-3; 9 bases map to TRBD2. Germline V gene sequence: CDR1 SGHRS, CDR2 YFSETQ. This CDR3 is 15 amino acids long. The J segment lost 5 bases and the V segment lost 2 bases, leaving 6 bases of the junction unmatched. CDR3 loop: CASSFGRGREDTQYF. The DNA of the CDR3 is TGCGCCAGCAGCTTCGGTCGCGGGAGGGAAGATACGCAGTATTTT.

This chain joins TRBV5-4 and TRBJ2-1, with D possibly matching TRBD2 (7 bases). V lost 0 bases and J 6 bases, leaving 13 bases between the germline ends. CDR1 SGHNT and CDR2 YYREEE come from the germline V gene (reference sequence). The CDR3 loop spans 15 amino acids. The chain's CDR3 is CASSLVGGQVNEQFF. The DNA for the CDR3 is TGTGCCAGCAGCTTGGTGGGGGGGCAAGTCAATGAGCAGTTCTTC.

As to this clonotype: A read error is possible here, since a much larger clone lies one base away. The J gene is TRBJ2-3, the V gene TRBV16; 10 bases fit TRBD2. Germline V gives CDR1 KGHSY, CDR2 FQNENV. V was pared by 6 bases and J by 5 bases, with 2 bases of the junction left unmatched. CDR3 length equals 13 residues. CDR3 bases: TGTGCCAGCAGACGACTAGCGGGAGATACGCAGTATTTT. Translation: CASRRLAGDTQYF.

This chain connects TRBV4-3 to TRBJ2-7; the D gene is possibly TRBD1 (6 bases). The V gene's germline CDR1 is LGHNA and CDR2 YSLEER. The ends were cut back, 0 bases at V and 6 bases at J, with 15 bases in the middle. The CDR3 is 15 residues long. The CDR3 DNA is TGCGCCAGCAGCCAAGATCGGCAGGGGTACGTCGAGCAGTACTTC. This translates into CASSQDRQGYVEQYF.

As to this clonotype: One end of the junction fails to match germline, which may point to a read error. The chain has TRBV2 and TRBJ2-7, with D maybe TRBD1 (5 bases). The CDR3 runs 15 residues. Germline V lookup: CDR1 SNHLY, CDR2 FYNNEI. CDR3: CASSQGHSSSYEQYF. The CDR3 DNA follows: TGCGCCAGCAGCCAGGGCCACTCGAGCTCCTACGAGCAGTACTTC.

The V gene is TRBV7-9, the J gene TRBJ2-3; tentatively, D is TRBD1 or TRBD2 (6 bases each). In germline, CDR1 is SEHNR, CDR2 FQNEAQ (reference sequence). The CDR3 sequence is 14 residues long. The ends were cut back, 1 base at V and 4 bases at J, with 9 bases in the middle. CDR3 residues: CASSLGGAPDTQYF. Here the CDR3 DNA reads TGTGCCAGCAGCTTAGGGGGGGCCCCAGATACGCAGTATTTT.

The V gene is TRBV19, the J gene TRBJ1-1, with D perhaps matching TRBD1 (5 bases). Deletions cut 3 bases from V and 3 bases from J, with 14 bases between. Germline V gene data show CDR1 as LNHDA and CDR2 as SQIVND (reference sequence). This CDR3 region has 15 residues. The CDR3 bases are TGTGCCAGTAGTATGGGGTCAGGGATTTACACTGAAGCTTTCTTT. Translating it yields CASSMGSGIYTEAFF.

The chain links TRBV29-1 to TRBJ2-5; 9 bases are shared with TRBD1. With 5 bases clipped from V and 4 bases from J, the junction kept 5 bases outside the gene matches. From germline, CDR1 is SQVTM and CDR2 ANQGSEA. The CDR3 covers 13 residues. CDR3 protein: CSVRGQGGETQYF. The DNA of the CDR3 is TGCAGCGTTCGGGGACAGGGCGGAGAGACCCAGTACTTC.

The chain couples TRBV25-1 to TRBJ1-6; TRBD1 is a possible D gene (5 bases). CDR3 size: 15 residues. The V end lost 4 bases, the J end lost 9 bases, and 16 bases lay between the germline ends. From germline, CDR1 is MGHDK and CDR2 SYGVNS. CDR3 in amino acids: CASSAGVGVGSPLHF. The CDR3 region has the DNA TGTGCCAGCAGTGCGGGTGTGGGGGTGGGTTCACCCCTCCACTTT.